These 19 T cell receptor beta chains were sequenced from one sample in a study of blood T cell repertoires in COVID-19. Generated by immunoSEQ multiplex PCR, the TCRdb table keeps only in-frame clones and is missing some. The table includes around 43,000 clones, about 85% detected once. The sequenced sample was peripheral blood. These receptor sequences come from a man aged 50-60 years in a cohort sampled during active COVID-19.

V is TRBV18 and J is TRBJ2-7; 9 positions match TRBD1. Germline loops: CDR1 KGHSH, CDR2 LQKENI. CDR3 size: 14 residues. J gave up 3 bases and V 6 bases, and 6 bases lay outside the gene matches. The CDR3 here is CASSPRDRDYEQYF. In DNA form, the CDR3 reads TGTGCCAGCTCCCCCCGGGACAGGGACTACGAGCAGTACTTC.

The chain links TRBV30 to TRBJ1-2, with D tentatively TRBD1 (6 bases). V dropped 1 base and J dropped 5 bases, with 11 bases sitting between them. Germline V gene lookup returns CDR1 GTSNPN and CDR2 SVGIG (reference sequence). The CDR3 contains 13 residues. The CDR3 DNA sequence: TGTGCCTGGAGTGAACAGGGCCCGTATGGCTACACCTTC. It encodes CAWSEQGPYGYTF.

The CDR3 DNA follows: TGTGCCATCAGTGAGCCCCTGACAGTGAACACTGAAGCTTTCTTT. This encodes CAISEPLTVNTEAFF. This chain uses TRBV10-3 with TRBJ1-1; D is perhaps TRBD1 (5 bases). The germline gives CDR1 ENHRY, CDR2 SYGVKD. The ends were cut back, 2 bases at V and 0 bases at J, with 10 bases in the middle. The CDR3 has 15 amino acids.

The V call is TRBV3-1 (or the pseudogene TRBV3-2), the J call TRBJ2-5, with a weak D call TRBD1 (6 bases). Germline values: CDR1 LGHDT, CDR2 YNNKEL (reference sequence). This CDR3 has 15 amino acids. V lost 0 bases, J lost 3 bases, and 11 bases lay in between. The DNA of the CDR3 is TGTGCCAGCAGCCAAGATCGGGCAGGGGAAGAGACCCAGTACTTC. As protein: CASSQDRAGEETQYF.

This clone was detected once. The V call is TRBV30, the J call TRBJ2-1; TRBD2 aligns across 8 bases. V was pared by 4 bases and J by 6 bases, with 8 bases of the junction left unmatched. Germline CDR1 reads GTSNPN; CDR2 reads SVGIG (reference sequence). This CDR3 is 14 amino acids long. The CDR3 reads CAWTGTRHPNEQFF. CDR3 DNA sequence: TGTGCCTGGACCGGGACTAGGCACCCCAATGAGCAGTTCTTC.

This chain joins TRBV9 and TRBJ1-3; D perhaps matches TRBD1 (5 bases). This CDR3 has 15 residues. CDR1 and CDR2 (germline): SGDLS, YYNGEE. Trimming removed 0 bases from V and 3 bases from J, with 10 bases in between. The CDR3 DNA follows: TGTGCCAGCAGCGTAGATGGCAGGGTTGGAAACACCATATATTTT. Translated, it gives CASSVDGRVGNTIYF.

The genes are TRBV7-3 and TRBJ2-1, with D possibly being TRBD1 (6 bases). Germline V gene lookup returns CDR1 SGHTA and CDR2 FQGTGA. CDR3 size: 16 residues. Deletions cut 5 bases from V and 2 bases from J, with 16 bases between. CDR3 bases: TGTGCCAGCAGCCCAGGCGGCAGGGGAGCCTACAATGAGCAGTTCTTC. Protein product: CASSPGGRGAYNEQFF. The full variable domain, with the rest looked up from reference TRBV7-3 and TRBJ2-1, is GAGVSQTPSNKVTEKGKYVELRCDPISGHTALYWYRQSLGQGPEFLIYFQGTGAADDSGLPNDRFFAVRPEGSVSTLKIQRTERGDSAVYLCASSPGGRGAYNEQFFGPGTRLTVL.

CDR3 nucleotides: TGTGCCAGCAGCTCTACAGGGACAGGGCACTCCTACGAGCAGTACTTC. It is translated as CASSSTGTGHSYEQYF. The chain couples TRBV7-8 to TRBJ2-7, with 9 bases fitting TRBD1. Looked up from germline, CDR1 is SGHVS and CDR2 is FQNEAQ. The J segment lost 0 bases and the V segment lost 4 bases, leaving 7 bases of the junction unmatched. CDR3 length: 16 amino acids.

This chain connects TRBV6-5 to TRBJ2-1; possible D gene TRBD2, 7 bases. The CDR3 is made up of 14 amino acids. The germline V and J ends were trimmed by 5 bases and 9 bases, with 17 bases remaining between them. Per germline, CDR1 MNHEY and CDR2 SVGAGI. Here the CDR3 reads CASSPPGGGGEQFF. The DNA for the CDR3 is TGTGCCAGCAGTCCGCCGGGGGGCGGCGGTGAGCAGTTCTTC.

This clone was recorded only once. The gene calls are TRBV19 and TRBJ1-3, with D possibly matching TRBD1 (6 bases). V was shortened by 3 bases and J by 1 base, with 10 bases between the two germline ends. In germline, CDR1 is LNHDA, CDR2 SQIVND (reference sequence). This CDR3 is 15 amino acids long. CDR3 bases: TGTGCCAGTAGTATGGGGGGGGCTTCTGGAAACACCATATATTTT. Its translation: CASSMGGASGNTIYF. Looking up the rest from reference TRBV19 and TRBJ1-3 gives the full variable domain: DGGITQSPKYLFRKEGQNVTLSCEQNLNHDAMYWYRQDPGQGLRLIYYSQIVNDFQKGDIAEGYSVSREKKESFPLTVTSAQKNPTAFYLCASSMGGASGNTIYFGEGSWLTVV.

The chain carries TRBV5-1 and TRBJ1-5; 8 nucleotides line up with TRBD1. V shed 4 bases and J 7 bases; nucleotides not matched to a gene: 10. The CDR3 spans 15 residues. The germline gives CDR1 SGHRS, CDR2 YFSETQ. The DNA for the CDR3 is TGCGCCAGCAGCCAGGATGGACAGGGCGGACAGCCCCAGCATTTT. This translates into CASSQDGQGGQPQHF.

The chain couples TRBV7-3 to TRBJ2-3; 9 nucleotides line up with TRBD1. CDR3 size: 15 residues. Germline assignment: CDR1 SGHTA and CDR2 FQGTGA. Trimming cost V 6 bases and J 3 bases; bases outside gene matches: 7. Here the CDR3 reads CASSSTGGVTDTQYF. For the CDR3, the DNA is TGTGCCAGCAGTTCGACAGGGGGGGTGACAGATACGCAGTATTTT.

The chain carries TRBV5-1 and TRBJ2-1; unclear D gene. Germline CDR1 and CDR2: SGHRS and YFSETQ. V lost 0 bases to trimming and J lost 0 bases, with 7 bases between them. The CDR3 runs to 15 residues. CDR3 amino acids: CASSLVRSSYNEQFF. CDR3 nucleotides: TGCGCCAGCAGCTTGGTTCGGAGCTCCTACAATGAGCAGTTCTTC. Looking up the rest from reference TRBV5-1 and TRBJ2-1 gives the full variable domain: KAGVTQTPRYLIKTRGQQVTLSCSPISGHRSVSWYQQTPGQGLQFLFEYFSETQRNKGNFPGRFSGRQFSNSRSEMNVSTLELGDSALYLCASSLVRSSYNEQFFGPGTRLTVL.

V usage is TRBV27 and J usage is TRBJ2-5; TRBD1 matches at 10 bases. The CDR3 covers 14 residues. Losses at the gene ends were 8 bases for V and 4 bases for J; bases not matched to a gene: 7. Germline V CDR1 and CDR2: MNHEY, SMNVEV (reference sequence). CDR3 coding DNA: TGTGCCAGCGCCCGGGACAGGGGCGTAGAGACCCAGTACTTC. Encoded protein: CASARDRGVETQYF.

In DNA, the CDR3 is TGCGCCAGCAGCCAAGCTGGAGGCTGGGCCCAGTTCTTC. Protein product: CASSQAGGWAQFF. The chain employs TRBV4-3 and TRBJ2-1, with TRBD2 as a possible D gene (5 bases). CDR1 is LGHNA, CDR2 YSLEER, per germline. The CDR3 sequence is 13 residues long. V dropped 1 base and J dropped 13 bases, with 14 bases sitting between them.

V usage is TRBV9 and J usage is TRBJ1-1; the D is unclear. Germline lookup yields CDR1 SGDLS and CDR2 YYNGEE. The CDR3 consists of 13 residues. The germline V and J ends were trimmed by 1 base and 5 bases, with 9 bases remaining between them. The chain's CDR3 is CASSVTSQTEAFF. CDR3 bases: TGTGCCAGCAGCGTAACATCCCAAACTGAAGCTTTCTTT.

This clone is labeled medium-sized (0.01 to 0.1%). The chain employs TRBV5-4 and TRBJ1-4; D perhaps matches TRBD1 (6 bases). Per the germline V gene, CDR1 is SGHNT and CDR2 is YYREEE (reference sequence). V lost 0 bases to trimming and J lost 6 bases, with 6 bases between them. The CDR3 runs 13 residues. In DNA, the CDR3 is TGTGCCAGCAGCTTGGCAGGGGATGAAAAACTGTTTTTT. This sequence encodes CASSLAGDEKLFF.

The V gene is TRBV4-3, the J gene TRBJ2-1, with 12 bases lining up with TRBD1. The V gene end was trimmed by 6 bases and the J gene end by 6 bases; junction bases not matched to a gene: 6. Germline assignment: CDR1 LGHNA and CDR2 YSLEER. This CDR3 is 15 amino acids long. The CDR3 sequence is CASSRGQGAVNEQFF. CDR3 coding DNA: TGCGCCAGCAGTCGGGGACAGGGGGCGGTCAATGAGCAGTTCTTC.

V usage is TRBV30 and J usage is TRBJ2-2; no clear D. Germline CDR1 GTSNPN, CDR2 SVGIG (reference sequence). This CDR3 has 15 amino acids. The V end was cut by 0 bases, the J end by 2 bases, with 10 bases between. As DNA, the CDR3 is TGTGCCTGGAGTGTACTTGACACTAACACCGGGGAGCTGTTTTTT. It translates to CAWSVLDTNTGELFF.